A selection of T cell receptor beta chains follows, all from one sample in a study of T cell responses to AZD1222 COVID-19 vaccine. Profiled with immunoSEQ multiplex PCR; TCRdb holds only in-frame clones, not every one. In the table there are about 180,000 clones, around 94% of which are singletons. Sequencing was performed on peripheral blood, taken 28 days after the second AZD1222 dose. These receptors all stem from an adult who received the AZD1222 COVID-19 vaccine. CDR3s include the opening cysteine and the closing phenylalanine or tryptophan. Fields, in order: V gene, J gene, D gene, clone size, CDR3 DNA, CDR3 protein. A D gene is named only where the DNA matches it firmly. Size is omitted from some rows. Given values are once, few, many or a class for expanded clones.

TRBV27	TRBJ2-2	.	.	TGTGCCAGTTGGGGTGGGCGTTTGAACACCGGGGAGCTGTTTTTT	CASWGGRLNTGELFF
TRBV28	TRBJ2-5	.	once	TGTGCCAGCAGTTCCCAAAAGAACCGGCAAGAGACCCAGTACTTC	CASSSQKNRQETQYF
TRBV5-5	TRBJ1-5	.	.	TGTGCCAGCAGCTCGGACAGCTCGGCCCAGCATTTT	CASSSDSSAQHF
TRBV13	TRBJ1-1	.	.	TGTGCCAGCAGCCTGAGCGGGTACACTGAAGCTTTCTTT	CASSLSGYTEAFF
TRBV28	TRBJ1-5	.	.	TGTGCCAGCAGAGGTAACTTCAATCAGCCCCAGCATTTT	CASRGNFNQPQHF
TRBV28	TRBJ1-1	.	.	TGTGCCAGCAGTTTAAAAGCAGGGAAGGAAGCTTTCTTT	CASSLKAGKEAFF
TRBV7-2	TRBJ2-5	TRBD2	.	TGTGCCAGCAGCGCTGTGGCGGGAGAGGGGGAGACCCAGTACTTC	CASSAVAGEGETQYF
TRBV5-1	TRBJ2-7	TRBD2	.	TGCGCCAGCAGCTTGATTAGTCTAGCGGGCTACGAGCAGTACTTC	CASSLISLAGYEQYF
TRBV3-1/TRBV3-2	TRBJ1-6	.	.	TGTGCCAGCAGCCAAGGACAGTCCTTAGCCCTCCACTTT	CASSQGQSLALHF
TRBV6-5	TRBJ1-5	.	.	TGTGCCAGCAGTTACTCGTATAGAGCGGGTCAGCCCCAGCATTTT	CASSYSYRAGQPQHF
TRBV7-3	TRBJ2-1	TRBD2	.	TGTGCCAGCAGCTTAATACTAGCGGGAGTCAATGAGCAGTTCTTC	CASSLILAGVNEQFF
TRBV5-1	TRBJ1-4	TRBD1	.	TGCGCCAGCAGCTTGGGGACAGGACGAGAAAAACTGTTTTTT	CASSLGTGREKLFF
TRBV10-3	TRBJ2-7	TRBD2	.	TGTGCCATCAGTGTTGGCGCTAGCGGGAGCCACGAGCAGTACTTC	CAISVGASGSHEQYF
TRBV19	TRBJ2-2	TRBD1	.	TGTGCCAGTAGTTCGGGTTCCAACCGGGACAGTAACACCGGGGAGCTGTTTTTT	CASSSGSNRDSNTGELFF
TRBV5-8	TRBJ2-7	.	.	TGTGCCAGCAACCGGAACAGGGGAGGATACGAGCAGTACTTC	CASNRNRGGYEQYF
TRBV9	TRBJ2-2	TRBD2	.	TGTGCCAGCAGCGTAGCGCCAGCGGGGGGGACGAACACCGGGGAGCTGTTTTTT	CASSVAPAGGTNTGELFF
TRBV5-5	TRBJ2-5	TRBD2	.	TGTGCCAGCAGCGGTTTGACTAGCGGGGCACAAGAGACCCAGTACTTC	CASSGLTSGAQETQYF
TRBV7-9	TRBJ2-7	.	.	TGTGCCAGCAGCTTAGCGGGGTTTGGGGGGTACGAGCAGTACTTC	CASSLAGFGGYEQYF
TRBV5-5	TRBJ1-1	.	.	TGTGCCAGCAGCTTGCTGGGGGGGCTGAACACTGAAGCTTTCTTT	CASSLLGGLNTEAFF
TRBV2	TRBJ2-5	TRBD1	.	TGTGCCAGCAGCGTCACAGGGGGGCAAGAGACCCAGTACTTC	CASSVTGGQETQYF
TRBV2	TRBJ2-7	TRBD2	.	TGTGCCAGCAGCCCTCGGGCGGGAGTCTCTCACGAGCAGTACTTC	CASSPRAGVSHEQYF
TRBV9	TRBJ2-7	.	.	TGTGCCAGCAGCGTAGGACAGGCAGCCTACGAGCAGTACTTC	CASSVGQAAYEQYF
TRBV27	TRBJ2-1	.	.	TGTGCCAGCAGTTTATCGATCGAGCGGTCCTACAATGAGCAGTTCTTC	CASSLSIERSYNEQFF
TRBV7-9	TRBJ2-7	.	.	TGTGCCAGCGAGGATCCCACCTTCTCCTACGAGCAGTACTTC	CASEDPTFSYEQYF
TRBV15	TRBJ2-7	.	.	TGTGCCACCAGCAGAGATCAGGGGGGTGACTACGAGCAGTACTTC	CATSRDQGGDYEQYF
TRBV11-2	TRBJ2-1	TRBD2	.	TGTGCCAGCAGCGTTACGGGAGGACCTGAGCAGTTCTTC	CASSVTGGPEQFF
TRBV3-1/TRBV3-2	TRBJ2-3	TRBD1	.	TGTGCCAGCAGACGTGACAGGGCCACAGATACGCAGTATTTT	CASRRDRATDTQYF
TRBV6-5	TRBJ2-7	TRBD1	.	TGTGCCAGCAGTTACTCCCCGGGACAGGGTCCATACGAGCAGTACTTC	CASSYSPGQGPYEQYF
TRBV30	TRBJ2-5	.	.	TGTGCCTGGAGTGTGGGGGAGACCCAGTACTTC	CAWSVGETQYF
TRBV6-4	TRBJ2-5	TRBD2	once	TGTGCCAGCAGTATCTCCGGGACTAGCGGAGAGACCCAGTACTTC	CASSISGTSGETQYF
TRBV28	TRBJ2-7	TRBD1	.	TGTGCCAGCAGTCCCGCACAGGGGCCCTCCGAGCAGTACTTC	CASSPAQGPSEQYF
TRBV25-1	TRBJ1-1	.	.	TGTGCCAGCTCCAGACTGATGAACACTGAAGCTTTCTTT	CASSRLMNTEAFF
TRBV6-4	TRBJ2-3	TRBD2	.	TGTGCCAGCCCAAGCGGGGGGGCGAATACGCAGTATTTT	CASPSGGANTQYF
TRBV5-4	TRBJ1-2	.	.	TGTGCCAGCAGCTTGACCAGTTATGGCTACACCTTC	CASSLTSYGYTF
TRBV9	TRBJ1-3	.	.	TGTGCCAGCAGCGCTTGGGACTCTGGAAACACCATATATTTT	CASSAWDSGNTIYF
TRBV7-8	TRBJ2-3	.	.	TGTGCCAGCAGCCCCCGGGGCCCTCAAGCACAGTATTTT	CASSPRGPQAQYF
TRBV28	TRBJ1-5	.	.	TGTGCCAGTAACTCACCTACACCTAGCAATCAGCCCCAGCATTTT	CASNSPTPSNQPQHF
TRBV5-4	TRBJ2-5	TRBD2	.	TGTGCCAGCAGCACACAACTAGCGGAAGAGACCCAGTACTTC	CASSTQLAEETQYF
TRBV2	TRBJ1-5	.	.	TGTGCCAGCAGTGTAAGTGGCAATCAGCCCCAGCATTTT	CASSVSGNQPQHF
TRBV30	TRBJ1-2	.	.	TGTGCCTGGAGTGTAGGGGTTGGGGGCTATGGCTACACCTTC	CAWSVGVGGYGYTF
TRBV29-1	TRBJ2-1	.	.	TGCAGCGTTGAGGCGCAGCCTTTTGAGCAGTTCTTC	CSVEAQPFEQFF
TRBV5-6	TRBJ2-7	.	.	TGTGCCAGCAGCTGGGGCAGGAGCTCCTACGAGCAGTACTTC	CASSWGRSSYEQYF
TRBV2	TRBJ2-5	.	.	TGTGCCAGCACCGGGAACACCCAAGAGACCCAGTACTTC	CASTGNTQETQYF
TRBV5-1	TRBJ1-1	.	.	TGCGCCAGCAGCTTCCTGACAGGAGGGGAAGCTTTCTTT	CASSFLTGGEAFF
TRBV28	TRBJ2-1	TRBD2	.	TGTGCCAGCAGTTCCGCTACTAGCGGGAGGCGGAAGTTCTTC	CASSSATSGRRKFF
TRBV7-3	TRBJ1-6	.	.	TGTGCCAGCAGCCCGTCAGCGGCGGGAACCAATTCACCCCTCCACTTT	CASSPSAAGTNSPLHF
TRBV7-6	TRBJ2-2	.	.	TGTGCCAGCAGCTTAGCTGGGGGGCCGGTCACCGGGGAGCTGTTTTTT	CASSLAGGPVTGELFF
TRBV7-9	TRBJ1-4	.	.	TGTGCCAGCAGCTTGGGCCGTGCAACTAATGAAAAACTGTTTTTT	CASSLGRATNEKLFF
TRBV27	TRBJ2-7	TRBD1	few	TGTGCCAGCAGTGCAAGCCGGGACAGGGGCTACGAGCAGTACTTC	CASSASRDRGYEQYF
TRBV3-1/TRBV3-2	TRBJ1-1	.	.	TGTGCCAGCAGCCCCCGGGACTCCCAGGACACTGAAGCTTTCTTT	CASSPRDSQDTEAFF
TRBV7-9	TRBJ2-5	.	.	TGTGCCAGCAGCTTTGGCTCTCAAGAGACCCAGTACTTC	CASSFGSQETQYF
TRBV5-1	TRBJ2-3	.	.	TGCGCCAGCAGCTTCGGCGCGGGGACAGATACGCAGTATTTT	CASSFGAGTDTQYF
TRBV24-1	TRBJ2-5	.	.	TGTGCCACCAGTGATTCCCCTAAAGAGACCCAGTACTTC	CATSDSPKETQYF
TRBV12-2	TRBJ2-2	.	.	TGTGCAAGTCGCTTGATTGTGTTAGGGACTAGCGGGAGGGCCGGCTCCGGGGAGCTGTTTTTT	CASRLIVLGTSGRAGSGELFF
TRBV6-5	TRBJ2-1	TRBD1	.	TGTGCCAGCAGGAGGGACAGCAACAATGAGCAGTTCTTC	CASRRDSNNEQFF
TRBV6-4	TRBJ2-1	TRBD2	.	TGTGCCAGCAGAGAACTAGCGGGATCTGGGAATGAGCAGTTCTTC	CASRELAGSGNEQFF
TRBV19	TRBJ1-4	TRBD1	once	TGTGCCAGTAGTGAAAACAGGGGCTCTAATGAAAAACTGTTTTTT	CASSENRGSNEKLFF
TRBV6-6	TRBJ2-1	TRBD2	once	TGTGCCAGCAGTCGACGGACTAGCGGGAGGGAAAACAATGAGCAGTTCTTC	CASSRRTSGRENNEQFF
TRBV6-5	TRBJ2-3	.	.	TGTGCCAGCAGTTACCGGGACGCTAGCACAGATACGCAGTATTTT	CASSYRDASTDTQYF
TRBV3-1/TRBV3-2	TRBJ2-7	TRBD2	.	TGTGCCAGCAGCCAAAATACGGGGGGCTACGAGCAGTACTTC	CASSQNTGGYEQYF